This is a list of T cell receptor beta chains from one sample in a study of blood T cells in healthy people across ages. TCRdb ran MiXCR on the 5' RACE reads and lists one entry per CDR3 protein. This sample has about 840,000 distinct CDR3 sequences, with roughly 29% found just once. The data also belong to a second study, concerning T cells of mothers and their children.

The material sequenced was blood. These receptors were obtained from a woman in her forties in good health. Each CDR3 is given with its conserved first and last residue. A D gene is named only where the DNA matches it firmly. Clone size is stated in some rows and not others, as once, few, many or a class when expanded.

CDR3 DNA: TGCAGTGCTAGAGTGGAGCCGCCACGGGATACGCAGTATTTT; CDR3 protein: CSARVEPPRDTQYF; clone size: few; J gene: TRBJ2-3; D gene: NA; V gene: TRBV20-1
CDR3 DNA: TGTGCCAGCAGCTCCGAGAGCCAGTTCGGGTTCACAGATACGCAGTATTTT; CDR3 protein: CASSSESQFGFTDTQYF; clone size: few; J gene: TRBJ2-3; D gene: NA; V gene: TRBV11-2
CDR3 DNA: TGTGCCAGCAGTCGATGGGGGGTGGGGCAGTACTTC; CDR3 protein: CASSRWGVGQYF; clone size: many; J gene: TRBJ2-7; D gene: NA; V gene: TRBV28
CDR3 DNA: TGTGCCAGCAGCGTAGCAGGGCAGAACTCCCACAATGAGCAGTTCTTC; CDR3 protein: CASSVAGQNSHNEQFF; clone size: NA; J gene: TRBJ2-1; D gene: NA; V gene: TRBV9
CDR3 DNA: TGTGCCAGCAGCGTAGGGGGAAATAGGGGTAGTGGCTACACCTTC; CDR3 protein: CASSVGGNRGSGYTF; clone size: once; J gene: TRBJ1-2; D gene: NA; V gene: TRBV9
CDR3 DNA: TGCGCCAGCAGCTTGTATCCAGGGGACCACAATGAGCAGTTCTTC; CDR3 protein: CASSLYPGDHNEQFF; clone size: few; J gene: TRBJ2-1; D gene: NA; V gene: TRBV5-1
CDR3 DNA: TGTGCCAGCAGACGAGCCTCCCACCTACACAATGAGCAGTTCTTC; CDR3 protein: CASRRASHLHNEQFF; clone size: many; J gene: TRBJ2-1; D gene: NA; V gene: TRBV6-5
CDR3 DNA: TGTGCCAGCAGCACCCTTAGGGGCCGGGTGGAGACCCAGTACTTC; CDR3 protein: CASSTLRGRVETQYF; clone size: many; J gene: TRBJ2-5; D gene: NA; V gene: TRBV7-2
CDR3 DNA: TGCAGTGCTAGAACTAGCGGGGGTTGGGGCGGGGAGCTGTTTTTT; CDR3 protein: CSARTSGGWGGELFF; clone size: few; J gene: TRBJ2-2; D gene: TRBD2; V gene: TRBV20-1
CDR3 DNA: TGTGCCAGCAGTGTTCGGGGACAGGCTACGGACACTGAAGCTTTCTTT; CDR3 protein: CASSVRGQATDTEAFF; clone size: NA; J gene: TRBJ1-1; D gene: TRBD1; V gene: TRBV2
CDR3 DNA: TGTGCCAGCAGCTCACCTACTACGCAGTATTTT; CDR3 protein: CASSSPTTQYF; clone size: NA; J gene: TRBJ2-3; D gene: NA; V gene: TRBV28
CDR3 DNA: TGTGCCAGCAGCTTAGTGAGTGTAGTCAATGAGCAGTTCTTC; CDR3 protein: CASSLVSVVNEQFF; clone size: NA; J gene: TRBJ2-1; D gene: NA; V gene: TRBV7-9
CDR3 DNA: TGTGCCAGCAGTGATATTCCGGGACAGGGAGGCACTGAAGCTTTCTTT; CDR3 protein: CASSDIPGQGGTEAFF; clone size: NA; J gene: TRBJ1-1; D gene: TRBD1; V gene: TRBV6-1
CDR3 DNA: TGTGCCAGCAGCCAAGAAGCCAGCGGGGGGGCCTTCTTC; CDR3 protein: CASSQEASGGAFF; clone size: NA; J gene: TRBJ2-1; D gene: TRBD2; V gene: TRBV4-2
CDR3 DNA: TGCAGCGGAGCCGTGAACACTGAAGCTTTCTTT; CDR3 protein: CSGAVNTEAFF; clone size: NA; J gene: TRBJ1-1; D gene: NA; V gene: TRBV20-1
CDR3 DNA: TGCAGCGTTGAAGGTGCCCTACAGGGGCCTAGACTAGCGGGGACCCAGTACTTC; CDR3 protein: CSVEGALQGPRLAGTQYF; clone size: NA; J gene: TRBJ2-5; D gene: TRBD2; V gene: TRBV29-1
CDR3 DNA: TGTGCCACCAGCAGAAAGACCCTCGTGGAGCAGTTCTTC; CDR3 protein: CATSRKTLVEQFF; clone size: few; J gene: TRBJ2-1; D gene: NA; V gene: TRBV15
CDR3 DNA: TGTGCCAGCAGCTCCTCCCTAAGGGAGCAGTACTTC; CDR3 protein: CASSSSLREQYF; clone size: many; J gene: TRBJ2-7; D gene: NA; V gene: TRBV5-5
CDR3 DNA: TGTGCCAGCAGCTTAAACCGCGGGGGGGGCACAGATACGCAGTATTTT; CDR3 protein: CASSLNRGGGTDTQYF; clone size: many; J gene: TRBJ2-3; D gene: TRBD2; V gene: TRBV11-2
CDR3 DNA: TGTGCCAGCAGTGAAGAGGGTCGCAACGAGCAGTACTTC; CDR3 protein: CASSEEGRNEQYF; clone size: few; J gene: TRBJ2-7; D gene: NA; V gene: TRBV2
CDR3 DNA: TGTGCCAGCAGCCAGGAAAAATACGAGCAGTACTTC; CDR3 protein: CASSQEKYEQYF; clone size: many; J gene: TRBJ2-7; D gene: NA; V gene: TRBV6-6
CDR3 DNA: TGTGCCAGCAGCTTAAGAATCTTGGGTCACACTGAAGCTTTCTTT; CDR3 protein: CASSLRILGHTEAFF; clone size: NA; J gene: TRBJ1-1; D gene: NA; V gene: TRBV7-2
CDR3 DNA: TGTGCCAGCAGCTTCGGACACCGGCTTGCAACTAATGAAAAACTGTTTTTT; CDR3 protein: CASSFGHRLATNEKLFF; clone size: few; J gene: TRBJ1-4; D gene: NA; V gene: TRBV7-2
CDR3 DNA: TGCGCCAGCGCTACGGGACAGGGGCAAAATTCACCCCTCCACTTT; CDR3 protein: CASATGQGQNSPLHF; clone size: NA; J gene: TRBJ1-6; D gene: TRBD1; V gene: TRBV5-1
CDR3 DNA: TGCGCCAGCAGCCAAGGGGAATCGTACAATGAGCAGTTCTTC; CDR3 protein: CASSQGESYNEQFF; clone size: many; J gene: TRBJ2-1; D gene: NA; V gene: TRBV4-1
CDR3 DNA: TGTGCCAGCAGTTACCAGGGGGCGGGTACTGAAGCTTTCTTT; CDR3 protein: CASSYQGAGTEAFF; clone size: NA; J gene: TRBJ1-1; D gene: TRBD1; V gene: TRBV6-5
CDR3 DNA: TGCAGTGCTCTAGTATCTAGCACAGATACGCAGTATTTT; CDR3 protein: CSALVSSTDTQYF; clone size: NA; J gene: TRBJ2-3; D gene: NA; V gene: TRBV20-1
CDR3 DNA: TGTGCCAGCAGCTTAGGAGGGGCGAAAGACTACACCTTC; CDR3 protein: CASSLGGAKDYTF; clone size: many; J gene: TRBJ1-2; D gene: NA; V gene: TRBV7-2
CDR3 DNA: TGTGCCAGCGGCCCCTCCGGTGGTTATCTTAGCACAGATACGCAGTATTTT; CDR3 protein: CASGPSGGYLSTDTQYF; clone size: few; J gene: TRBJ2-3; D gene: NA; V gene: TRBV21-1
CDR3 DNA: TGTGCCAGCAGCTTAGCCCCCGGGGGGGGGAGAGATGAGCAGTTCTTC; CDR3 protein: CASSLAPGGGRDEQFF; clone size: NA; J gene: TRBJ2-1; D gene: TRBD2; V gene: TRBV7-2
CDR3 DNA: TGTGCCAGCTCACCACCGCAGGCGGTCCTATCAGGCTACACCTTC; CDR3 protein: CASSPPQAVLSGYTF; clone size: NA; J gene: TRBJ1-2; D gene: NA; V gene: TRBV18
CDR3 DNA: TGTGCCAGCAGCTATTACGAAGGGCGGGGGGGCTCGGCGCAGTATTTT; CDR3 protein: CASSYYEGRGGSAQYF; clone size: few; J gene: TRBJ2-3; D gene: TRBD2; V gene: TRBV7-2
CDR3 DNA: TGTGCCAGCAGTTTAGGCGCGGTGCTTGGCGAGCAGTACTTC; CDR3 protein: CASSLGAVLGEQYF; clone size: NA; J gene: TRBJ2-7; D gene: NA; V gene: TRBV28
CDR3 DNA: TGTGCCACCGCTGGGACAGCACTTAATGAAAAACTGTTTTTT; CDR3 protein: CATAGTALNEKLFF; clone size: few; J gene: TRBJ1-4; D gene: TRBD1; V gene: TRBV15
CDR3 DNA: TGTGCCAGCAGCAGAAAGACAGGGCAGAACACTGAAGCTTTCTTT; CDR3 protein: CASSRKTGQNTEAFF; clone size: many; J gene: TRBJ1-1; D gene: TRBD1; V gene: TRBV11-1
CDR3 DNA: TGCAGCGTTCGTCCGGGACACCTATACGAGCAGTACTTC; CDR3 protein: CSVRPGHLYEQYF; clone size: many; J gene: TRBJ2-7; D gene: NA; V gene: TRBV29-1
CDR3 DNA: TGTGCCAGTAGTATAGGAGGGAAGAGGAACACTGAAGCTTTCTTT; CDR3 protein: CASSIGGKRNTEAFF; clone size: NA; J gene: TRBJ1-1; D gene: NA; V gene: TRBV19
CDR3 DNA: TGTGCCAGCTCACCACGACAGGCGATCTCCTACGAGCAGTACTTC; CDR3 protein: CASSPRQAISYEQYF; clone size: NA; J gene: TRBJ2-7; D gene: NA; V gene: TRBV18
CDR3 DNA: TGTGCCAGCAGCTTCGGACCTCAAACCTACGAGCAGTACTTC; CDR3 protein: CASSFGPQTYEQYF; clone size: many; J gene: TRBJ2-7; D gene: NA; V gene: TRBV12-3/TRBV12-4
CDR3 DNA: NA; CDR3 protein: CASSFIWGQANYYCNEQYF; clone size: few; J gene: TRBJ2-1; D gene: NA; V gene: TRBV12-1
CDR3 DNA: TGTGCCAGCAGCAGGCTGAGGGGCTTGTACAATGAGCAGTTCTTC; CDR3 protein: CASSRLRGLYNEQFF; clone size: NA; J gene: TRBJ2-1; D gene: NA; V gene: TRBV21-1
CDR3 DNA: TGCGCCAGCAGCTTTGGGGACAGGGCTATCTCTGGGGCCAACGTCCTGACTTTC; CDR3 protein: CASSFGDRAISGANVLTF; clone size: many; J gene: TRBJ2-6; D gene: TRBD1; V gene: TRBV5-1
CDR3 DNA: TGTGCCAGCAGCCGGACCGGGACTGCTGAGAAGCAGTACTTC; CDR3 protein: CASSRTGTAEKQYF; clone size: many; J gene: TRBJ2-7; D gene: NA; V gene: TRBV7-3
CDR3 DNA: TGTGCCAGCAGCTCCGGGACTAGCGGGGGAGGGACCCAGTACTTC; CDR3 protein: CASSSGTSGGGTQYF; clone size: many; J gene: TRBJ2-5; D gene: TRBD2; V gene: TRBV7-9
CDR3 DNA: TGCAGTGCTAGAATTAGCCGTCAAAGCTCCTATAATTCACCCCTCCACTTT; CDR3 protein: CSARISRQSSYNSPLHF; clone size: NA; J gene: TRBJ1-6; D gene: NA; V gene: TRBV20-1
CDR3 DNA: TGCAGTGCTTCTCATAACCACTTT; CDR3 protein: CSASHNHF; clone size: NA; J gene: TRBJ1-6; D gene: NA; V gene: TRBV20-1
CDR3 DNA: TGTGCCAGCAGCTCCCGGGACAGCATCACTGATACGCAGTATTTT; CDR3 protein: CASSSRDSITDTQYF; clone size: few; J gene: TRBJ2-3; D gene: TRBD1; V gene: TRBV7-3
CDR3 DNA: TGTGCCAGCAGCGTAGACAGTTCCTACTACAATGAGCAGTTCTTC; CDR3 protein: CASSVDSSYYNEQFF; clone size: few; J gene: TRBJ2-1; D gene: NA; V gene: TRBV9
CDR3 DNA: TGTGCCAGCAGCTACGGCCGCGGGGGTTCCTACGAGCAGTACTTC; CDR3 protein: CASSYGRGGSYEQYF; clone size: many; J gene: TRBJ2-7; D gene: TRBD2; V gene: TRBV7-2